The TCR beta chain under discussion was sequenced for a study of T cell repertoires in cytomegalovirus infection. Across the whole study: Recently described HLA-C-restricted plus well-studied HLA-B-restricted CMV epitopes were used.

The CDR3 runs 15 residues. After removal of 5 bases from V and 5 bases from J, the junction contained 9 bases not matched to a gene. CDR1 and CDR2 from the germline V gene are SGHVS and FNYEAQ. In TCRdb, the reads were re-called with MiXCR into one record per CDR3 protein. This table has hundreds of thousands of distinct CDR3 sequences, about 30% appearing once. Regarding this clonotype: What it binds is unknown.

The specimen was cultured PBMCs, collected from culture after CMV antigen stimulation. The V gene is TRBV7-6, the J gene TRBJ1-5, with 7 bases that match TRBD1. The clonotype originates from a human donor in good health (CMV status not recorded). Some clones in this sample may be carry-over from other donors' samples. CDR3 nucleotide sequence: TGTGCCAGCAGCCAGCCGACAGGGAGGGATCAGCCCCAGCATTTT. Encoded protein: CASSQPTGRDQPQHF.